This TCR beta chain was found in a study of tumor and adjacent non-tumor tissue in lung cancer. The overall study: There were some 11 adenocarcinoma, a couple of squamous cell carcinoma and 1 small cell lung cancer cases. Some 4.2 million productive TCRbeta reads were obtained per sample on average.

Comments on this clonotype: The antigen remains unidentified.

Study results and limitations: Shorter survival was associated with higher TCR diversity in tumors.

Three rounds of nested PCR, following a modified ARM-PCR protocol, produced the TCRbeta library. From the multiplex PCR reads, TCRdb called clonotypes with MiXCR, one entry per CDR3 protein. The sample gives 60,000 to 85,000 distinct CDR3 sequences, over 70% of which show up once; approximately 12% is in the top ten. This sample's RNA came from whole unsorted tissue. Germline V lookup: CDR1 MDHEN, CDR2 SYDVKM. Trimming stripped 7 bases from V and 5 bases from J, with 17 bases between. This CDR3 region has 14 residues. The source material was lung tumor tissue. This sequence originates from a woman aged 50 to 65 with non-small cell lung cancer. V usage is TRBV28 and J usage is TRBJ2-5, with D maybe TRBD2 (6 bases). The CDR3 DNA follows: TGTGCCAGCAATTTTATCGGGAGCAGGGAGACCCAGTACTTC. Its protein product is CASNFIGSRETQYF.